A selection of T cell receptor beta chains follows, all from one sample in a study of blood T cell repertoires in COVID-19. Here immunoSEQ multiplex PCR was the method, and the copy in TCRdb shows in-frame clones only, minus some. The data hold 250,000 to 300,000 clones, with about 86% observed a single time. The material sequenced was PBMCs or T cells enriched from blood (not recorded which). These receptors were collected from a man aged 25 to 40 with acute COVID-19. CDR3s include the opening cysteine and the closing phenylalanine or tryptophan. The D gene is left open where the match is weak. Clone size appears in some rows only: once, few, many, or a class for an expanded clone.

V gene,D gene,clone size,CDR3 length,J gene,CDR3 protein,CDR3 DNA
TRBV19,.,.,15,TRBJ2-1,CASRPQGFSYNEQFF,TGTGCCAGTAGACCCCAGGGCTTTTCCTACAATGAGCAGTTCTTC
TRBV25-1,TRBD1,few,16,TRBJ1-3,CASSELGRGSGNTIYF,TGTGCCAGCAGTGAATTGGGCAGGGGGTCTGGAAACACCATATATTTT
TRBV27,TRBD1,.,13,TRBJ1-2,CASSLRGQNGYTF,TGTGCCAGCAGTTTGAGGGGGCAAAATGGCTACACCTTC
TRBV18,.,few,14,TRBJ1-2,CASSPGPSPNGYTF,TGTGCCAGCTCACCAGGGCCCAGTCCTAATGGCTACACCTTC
TRBV13,.,.,15,TRBJ2-2,CASSPRLSGTGELFF,TGTGCCAGCAGCCCGCGGTTGAGCGGCACCGGGGAGCTGTTTTTT
TRBV11-1,.,.,14,TRBJ2-3,CASTQNRVTDTQYF,TGTGCCAGCACCCAAAACAGGGTGACAGATACGCAGTATTTT
TRBV4-1,.,.,11,TRBJ2-1,CASSQTVEQFF,TGCGCCAGCAGCCAAACTGTTGAGCAGTTCTTC
TRBV7-8,.,.,15,TRBJ1-3,CASSLTNVIGNTIYF,TGTGCCAGCAGCTTGACAAATGTGATTGGAAACACCATATATTTT
TRBV7-9,.,.,15,TRBJ1-5,CASSLIGGDPLPQHF,TGTGCCAGCAGCTTGATCGGCGGTGACCCATTGCCCCAGCATTTT
TRBV5-4,.,.,15,TRBJ2-3,CASSLGSDRTDTQYF,TGTGCCAGCAGCCTAGGTAGCGACCGCACAGATACGCAGTATTTT
TRBV11-2,TRBD2,.,15,TRBJ2-2,CASILAGVGAGELFF,TGTGCCAGCATATTAGCGGGAGTGGGGGCCGGGGAGCTGTTTTTT
TRBV24-1,.,.,15,TRBJ2-3,CATSENGRGADTQYF,TGTGCCACCAGTGAAAATGGCAGGGGGGCAGATACGCAGTATTTT
TRBV19,TRBD2,.,15,TRBJ2-1,CASSIDGLAINEQFF,TGTGCCAGTAGTATCGATGGACTAGCGATAAATGAGCAGTTCTTC
TRBV19,.,few,15,TRBJ2-2,CASNPGTLPTGELFF,TGTGCCAGTAACCCCGGGACTCTCCCTACCGGGGAGCTGTTTTTT